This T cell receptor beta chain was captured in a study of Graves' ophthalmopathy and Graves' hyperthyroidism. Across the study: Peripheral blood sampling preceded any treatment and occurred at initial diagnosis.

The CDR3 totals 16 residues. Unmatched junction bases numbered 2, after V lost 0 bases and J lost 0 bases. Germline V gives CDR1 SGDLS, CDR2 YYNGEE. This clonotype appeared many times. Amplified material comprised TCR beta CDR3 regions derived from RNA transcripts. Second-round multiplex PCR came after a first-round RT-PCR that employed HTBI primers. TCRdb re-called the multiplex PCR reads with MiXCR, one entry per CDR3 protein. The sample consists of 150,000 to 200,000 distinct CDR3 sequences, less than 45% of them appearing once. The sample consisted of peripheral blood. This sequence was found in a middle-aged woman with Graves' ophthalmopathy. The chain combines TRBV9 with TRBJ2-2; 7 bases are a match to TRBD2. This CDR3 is CASSVGGRANTGELFF. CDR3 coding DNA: TGTGCCAGCAGCGTAGGGGGGAGGGCGAACACCGGGGAGCTGTTTTTT.